This T cell receptor beta chain was observed in a study of blood T cell repertoires in COVID-19 (TCRdb year 2020). Context from the whole study: Collaborator samples came from the United States, Italy and Spain and covered acute and convalescent phases of COVID-19. The prospective study material was composed of cDNA or gDNA derived from T cells, B-cell-depleted T cells, or PBMCs. Subjects who had been exposed to COVID-19, were actively infected with it, or had recovered from it provided the deeply sampled blood TCRbeta repertoires that made up the dataset. The repertoires were released in a freely available public database meant as a resource for research on the immune response to SARS-CoV-2. Samples came from the ongoing ImmuneRACE study (first 160 participants) plus 1,254 subjects from 6 global collaborators. The sample metadata nearly always contained a de-identified subject ID, COVID-19 status, age in years and sex. Where available, HLA class I and class II types were taken from metadata supplied by the sample provider and were not determined by assay-based typing.

General study outcomes and caveats: How much clinical and demographic metadata was included differed by source and by participant, and the metadata was provided uncurated.

Participants in the prospective study were enrolled through a virtual design, were aged roughly 18 to 100 years, and lived in 24 United States geographic areas. Cohort assignment in the prospective study relied on participant-reported clinical history from a screening survey and a study questionnaire. Exposed participants had been in contact, within 2 weeks of entering the study, with a person who had a PCR-confirmed or clinician-diagnosed case of COVID-19. Each participant in the prospective study had whole blood, serum and a nasopharyngeal or oropharyngeal swab collected by mobile phlebotomists. Prospective study participants could optionally give additional blood draws and questionnaires over an approximately 2-month period. Prospective study blood samples were shipped either frozen or at room temperature before DNA extraction. The CDR3 holds 14 amino acids from the cysteine to the phenylalanine. The kept DNA is CDR3 alone, 42 bases in frame from the first base. The germline V gene specifies SGHRS as CDR1 and YFSETQ as CDR2. The junction carries 9 bases between V and J, which are trimmed by 0 bases and 2 bases respectively.

On this clone itself: Which antigen it targets is not known. Base qualities are not recorded, but no much larger clone differs from it by a single base.

TCRbeta CDR3 regions were amplified from genomic DNA using the immunoSEQ Assay, a bias-controlled multiplex PCR. The published analysis was carried out like this. The number of nucleated cells in each sample was estimated from the amplification of reference gene primers within the assay. To quantify the absolute abundance of each unique TCRbeta CDR3 rearrangement, sequence reads were collapsed and filtered. For each sample, productive Simpson clonality was calculated as the square root of Simpson's diversity index over productive rearrangements. TCRdb obtained this table from immuneACCESS and retained in-frame rearrangements with V and J assigned. These tables miss some clones; where compared with another copy, unresolved V genes account for less than half of the shortfall, and the remainder is unexplained. That table is the source of V, J and clone size, and D and trimming were worked out from the DNA. This sample comprises around 400,000 clones, roughly 84% of them detected only once. The ten most abundant clones make up 1.4% to 1.5% of the sample.

The rearrangement joined TRBV5-1 to TRBJ2-7; the D gene is perhaps TRBD2, on 6 matching bases. The clonotype originates from a woman younger than 35 who had been exposed to COVID-19. Sequencing was performed on PBMCs or T cells enriched from blood (not recorded which). The CDR3 region has the sequence CASSLAGGTYEQYF. The DNA reads as follows: TGCGCCAGCAGCTTGGCCGGAGGGACCTACGAGCAGTACTTC.